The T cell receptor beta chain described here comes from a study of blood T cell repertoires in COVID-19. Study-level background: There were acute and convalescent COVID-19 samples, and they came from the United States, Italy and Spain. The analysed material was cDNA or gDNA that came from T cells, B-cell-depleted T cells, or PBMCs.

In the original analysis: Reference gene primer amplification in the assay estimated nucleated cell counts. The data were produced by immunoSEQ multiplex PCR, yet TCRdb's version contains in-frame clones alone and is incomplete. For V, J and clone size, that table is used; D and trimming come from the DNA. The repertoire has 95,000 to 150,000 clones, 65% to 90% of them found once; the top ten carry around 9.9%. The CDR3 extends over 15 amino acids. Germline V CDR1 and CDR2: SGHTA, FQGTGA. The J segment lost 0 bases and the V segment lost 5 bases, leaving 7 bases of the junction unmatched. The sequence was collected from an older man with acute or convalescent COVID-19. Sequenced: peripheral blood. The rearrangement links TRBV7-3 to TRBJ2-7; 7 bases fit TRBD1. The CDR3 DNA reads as TGTGCCAGCAGCGTAGGACAGGCCCCCTCCTACGAGCAGTACTTC. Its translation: CASSVGQAPSYEQYF.